These T cell receptor beta chains were read from a single sample in a study of blood T cell repertoires in COVID-19. Libraries were prepared by immunoSEQ multiplex PCR; TCRdb keeps only in-frame clonotypes and omits some of them. The sample lists roughly 220,000 clones, approximately 81% occurring once. Material: peripheral blood. These receptors originate from a woman aged 60-75 years who had recovered from COVID-19. CDR3s include the opening cysteine and the closing phenylalanine or tryptophan. The D gene is left open where the match is weak. A row's size may be missing; if present it is once, few, many or a size class.

j_call,d_call,clone_size,v_call,cdr3_aa,cdr3_nt
TRBJ1-5,.,.,TRBV10-3,CATRQGNQPQHF,TGTGCCACCCGACAGGGCAATCAGCCCCAGCATTTT
TRBJ2-5,.,.,TRBV5-1,CASSEGLGGGETQYF,TGCGCCAGCAGCGAAGGACTAGGAGGGGGAGAGACCCAGTACTTC
TRBJ1-5,.,.,TRBV10-1,CASKEGRSNQPQHF,TGCGCCAGCAAAGAGGGCCGGAGCAATCAGCCCCAGCATTTT
TRBJ1-5,.,.,TRBV15,CATSSGRGTPQPQHF,TGTGCCACCAGCAGCGGGAGGGGGACACCTCAGCCCCAGCATTTT
TRBJ2-5,.,.,TRBV9,CASSPKGSRAWTETQYF,TGTGCCAGCAGCCCCAAGGGGTCCAGGGCCTGGACGGAGACCCAGTACTTC
TRBJ1-4,TRBD1,.,TRBV12-3/TRBV12-4,CASVGQGNEKLFF,TGTGCCAGTGTGGGACAGGGGAACGAAAAACTGTTTTTT
TRBJ2-7,.,.,TRBV7-9,CASTLIGPGRYEQYF,TGTGCCAGCACCCTAATCGGTCCGGGTCGCTACGAGCAGTACTTC
TRBJ1-1,TRBD1,once,TRBV6-1,CASSEYRGNTEAFF,TGTGCCAGCAGTGAATACAGGGGAAACACTGAAGCTTTCTTT
TRBJ2-3,TRBD2,.,TRBV6-5,CASSYSSVAGDTQYF,TGTGCCAGCAGTTACTCGTCGGTAGCGGGAGATACGCAGTATTTT
TRBJ1-2,.,.,TRBV18,CASSRQDNYGYTF,TGTGCCAGCTCACGGCAGGATAACTATGGCTACACCTTC
TRBJ2-7,.,.,TRBV5-5,CASSLETTGSYEQYF,TGTGCCAGCAGCTTGGAGACAACCGGCTCCTACGAGCAGTACTTC
TRBJ2-7,TRBD1,once,TRBV4-3,CASSQDVRQGDYEQYF,TGCGCCAGCAGCCAAGATGTGCGACAGGGAGACTACGAGCAGTACTTC
TRBJ2-3,TRBD1,.,TRBV9,CASSHPQGGQGARTDTQYF,TGTGCCAGCAGCCACCCCCAGGGGGGCCAGGGGGCGCGTACAGATACGCAGTATTTT
TRBJ1-2,.,.,TRBV2,CASSDGRTNYGYTF,TGTGCCAGCAGTGATGGCAGAACTAACTATGGCTACACCTTC
TRBJ2-7,.,.,TRBV27,CASSSTGHLYEQYF,TGTGCCAGCAGTTCCACTGGACATTTATACGAGCAGTACTTC
TRBJ1-1,.,.,TRBV11-2,CASSLAGHQNTEAFF,TGTGCCAGCAGCTTAGCGGGACACCAGAACACTGAAGCTTTCTTT
TRBJ1-3,.,.,TRBV4-3,CASSLSSSGNTIYF,TGCGCCAGCAGCCTTTCGAGCTCTGGAAACACCATATATTTT
TRBJ1-2,.,.,TRBV19,CASSITGYSGYTF,TGTGCCAGTAGTATTACAGGGTATAGTGGCTACACCTTC
TRBJ2-7,.,.,TRBV6-2/TRBV6-3,CASSYSTVIRVVGYEQYF,TGTGCCAGCAGTTACTCGACGGTAATCCGGGTCGTCGGGTACGAGCAGTACTTC
TRBJ1-1,.,.,TRBV6-1,CASIRPGNTEAFF,TGTGCCAGCATTCGGCCAGGTAACACTGAAGCTTTCTTT
TRBJ1-5,.,.,TRBV5-1,CASSPRGNQPQHF,TGCGCCAGCAGCCCCAGGGGAAATCAGCCCCAGCATTTT
TRBJ2-7,TRBD1,.,TRBV19,CASGEEGQGDNEQYF,TGTGCCAGTGGGGAAGAAGGCCAGGGGGACAACGAGCAGTACTTC
TRBJ2-3,TRBD2,.,TRBV3-1/TRBV3-2,CASSQDLVGGANTQYF,TGTGCCAGCAGCCAAGATCTTGTCGGGGGGGCTAATACGCAGTATTTT
TRBJ2-7,.,.,TRBV5-1,CASSLLPGEVYEQYF,TGCGCCAGCAGCTTGTTACCCGGGGAGGTCTACGAGCAGTACTTC
TRBJ2-3,TRBD2,few,TRBV7-9,CASSSPTASGGTTDTQYF,TGTGCCAGCAGCTCACCCACTGCAAGCGGGGGGACCACAGATACGCAGTATTTT
TRBJ2-5,.,once,TRBV5-6,CASSPGQGRQTQYF,TGTGCCAGCAGCCCCGGTCAGGGTAGGCAGACCCAGTACTTC
TRBJ1-5,.,.,TRBV6-1,CASSEVGASNQPQHF,TGTGCCAGCAGTGAAGTGGGGGCTAGCAATCAGCCCCAGCATTTT
TRBJ1-1,.,few,TRBV25-1,CASSGQRYGNTEAFF,TGTGCCAGCAGTGGACAGAGGTATGGGAACACTGAAGCTTTCTTT
TRBJ2-5,TRBD2,few,TRBV4-2,CASSQDGGGETQYF,TGTGCCAGCAGCCAAGATGGCGGGGGAGAGACCCAGTACTTC
TRBJ1-2,TRBD1,.,TRBV5-4,CASSFPGQGRERGYGYTF,TGTGCCAGCAGCTTCCCGGGACAGGGAAGGGAAAGAGGGTATGGCTACACCTTC
TRBJ2-7,.,.,TRBV19,CASSLAGSGEQYF,TGTGCCAGTAGTCTTGCGGGGTCGGGCGAGCAGTACTTC
TRBJ2-2,.,few,TRBV6-5,CASRLGGTGELFF,TGTGCCAGCAGACTAGGAGGCACCGGGGAGCTGTTTTTT
TRBJ1-4,.,.,TRBV7-2,CASSSQGSANEKLFF,TGTGCCAGCAGCTCACAGGGATCAGCTAATGAAAAACTGTTTTTT
TRBJ2-7,.,.,TRBV10-2,CASSEQKTVPYEQYF,TGCGCCAGCAGTGAGCAGAAGACAGTCCCGTACGAGCAGTACTTC
TRBJ2-2,TRBD2,.,TRBV25-1,CASSEGGGYTGELFF,TGTGCCAGCAGTGAAGGGGGGGGATACACCGGGGAGCTGTTTTTT
TRBJ1-4,TRBD1,.,TRBV5-6,CASSLGTGSMNEKLFF,TGTGCCAGCAGCCTAGGGACAGGGAGTATGAACGAAAAACTGTTTTTT
TRBJ1-5,.,.,TRBV7-8,CASSSDDYNQPQHF,TGTGCCAGCAGCTCTGACGACTACAATCAGCCCCAGCATTTT
TRBJ2-5,TRBD1,.,TRBV6-5,CASSYGGQGDQYF,TGTGCCAGCAGTTATGGGGGACAGGGGGACCAGTACTTC
TRBJ2-3,.,.,TRBV12-5,CASGFSGGTDTQYF,TGTGCTAGTGGTTTTTCCGGGGGCACAGATACGCAGTATTTT
TRBJ1-1,.,.,TRBV29-1,CSVFLGGNTEAFF,TGCAGCGTTTTTCTGGGAGGGAACACTGAAGCTTTCTTT
TRBJ2-7,TRBD2,.,TRBV29-1,CSVDAGGHEQYF,TGCAGCGTTGACGCGGGGGGACACGAGCAGTACTTC
TRBJ1-6,.,.,TRBV4-3,CASSQDWTNGGKYYNSPLHF,TGCGCCAGCAGCCAAGATTGGACCAATGGGGGCAAATACTATAATTCACCCCTCCACTTT
TRBJ1-2,.,.,TRBV30,CAWWAPGSNYGYTF,TGTGCCTGGTGGGCGCCAGGCTCTAACTATGGCTACACCTTC
TRBJ2-1,TRBD2,.,TRBV6-5,CASVSGGASYNEQFF,TGTGCCAGCGTAAGCGGGGGAGCATCCTACAATGAGCAGTTCTTC
TRBJ2-3,.,once,TRBV7-8,CASSWTIRNTDTQYF,TGTGCCAGCAGCTGGACTATACGAAACACAGATACGCAGTATTTT